The 6 T cell receptor beta chains below were found in one sample sequenced in a study of CD8 T cells in ankylosing spondylitis. TCRdb analysed the 5' RACE reads with MiXCR anew, one entry per CDR3 protein. Counted here are more than 150,000 distinct CDR3 sequences, about 18% occurring once; the ten biggest clones make up 4.3%. The specimen was blood, either unsorted or a sorted T cell fraction (not recorded which). Every receptor here comes from a male donor under 35 with ankylosing spondylitis or in good health (not recorded which).

The chain carries TRBV28 and TRBJ2-7, with TRBD1 identical over 9 bases. This CDR3 is built from 14 residues. V gave up 8 bases and J gave up 2 bases; unmatched junction bases: 7. From germline, CDR1 is MDHEN and CDR2 SYDVKM. CDR3 sequence: CASHGTGSPYEQYF. The DNA of the CDR3 is TGTGCCAGCCACGGGACAGGGAGCCCCTACGAGCAGTACTTC.

The sample holds many counts of this clonotype. The gene calls are TRBV28 and TRBJ2-2; TRBD2 matches 14 bases. Germline values: CDR1 MDHEN, CDR2 SYDVKM. V gave up 8 bases and J gave up 5 bases; unmatched junction bases: 7. CDR3 size: 16 residues. Written as DNA, the CDR3 is TGTGCCAGCCGGGGGACTAGCGGGAGTACGACCGGGGAGCTGTTTTTT. This translates into CASRGTSGSTTGELFF.

This clonotype was picked up many times. The V call is TRBV9, the J call TRBJ2-2, with TRBD1 matching over 9 bases. The J segment lost 6 bases and the V segment lost 3 bases, leaving 3 bases of the junction unmatched. Germline V gene lookup returns CDR1 SGDLS and CDR2 YYNGEE. The CDR3 runs 14 residues. The CDR3 loop is CASSDRDRAGELFF. The CDR3 coding sequence is TGTGCCAGCAGCGACCGGGACAGGGCCGGGGAGCTGTTTTTT.

In this sample, this clonotype turned up many times. The chain employs TRBV7-9 and TRBJ2-7, with D possibly TRBD2 on 5 matching bases. The CDR3 is 12 amino acids. Germline V CDR1 and CDR2: SEHNR, FQNEAQ (reference sequence). The ends were cut back, 3 bases at V and 6 bases at J, with 9 bases in the middle. In DNA form, the CDR3 reads TGTGCCAGCAGCTTTGGCGAGGGCGAGCAGTACGTC. This gives the protein CASSFGEGEQYV.

V and J are TRBV20-1 and TRBJ2-5, with D possibly being TRBD1 (6 bases). Germline V gene lookup returns CDR1 DFQATT and CDR2 SNEGSKA (reference sequence). CDR3 length: 14 amino acids. Trimming took off 1 base at V and 3 bases at J, with 12 bases between the two ends. The CDR3 reads CSARGWGPEETQYF. DNA of the CDR3: TGCAGTGCTAGAGGGTGGGGGCCCGAAGAGACCCAGTACTTC.

In its sample, this clonotype was seen many times. The chain is built from TRBV6-5 and TRBJ1-6; D gene unclear. The CDR3 consists of 12 residues. Germline loops: CDR1 MNHEY, CDR2 SVGAGI. V was cut by 2 bases and J by 9 bases, with 5 bases left in between. CDR3: CASSYLGSPLHF. The CDR3 DNA reads as TGTGCCAGCAGTTACCTAGGTTCACCCCTCCACTTT.